This is a list of T cell receptor beta chains from one sample in a study of T cells in lung cancer brain metastases. This table comes from immunoSEQ multiplex PCR, and its TCRdb copy is limited to in-frame clones, with some not included. The table records 5,000 to 6,500 clones, about 88% of them present only once. The sequencing sample was made of tumor tissue from the primary lung tumor. These TCRs come from a man between 65 and 79 years old with non-small cell lung cancer. CDR3s include the opening cysteine and the closing phenylalanine or tryptophan. Part of the rows lack a size; the others show once, few, many or a class for expanded clones.

v_gene: TRBV10-3; abundance: NA; j_gene: TRBJ1-1; CDR3aa: CAISRDRGYTEAFF
v_gene: TRBV19; abundance: NA; j_gene: TRBJ1-1; CDR3aa: CASSPRTGEAFF
v_gene: TRBV11-2; abundance: NA; j_gene: TRBJ2-2; CDR3aa: CASSLETSGTGELFF
v_gene: TRBV6-1; abundance: NA; j_gene: TRBJ1-5; CDR3aa: CASRDRGGNQPQHF
v_gene: TRBV19; abundance: NA; j_gene: TRBJ2-1; CDR3aa: CASSIDHGRANEQFF
v_gene: TRBV7-9; abundance: NA; j_gene: TRBJ1-1; CDR3aa: CASSLAGAENTEAFF
v_gene: TRBV15; abundance: once; j_gene: TRBJ2-2; CDR3aa: CATSTQGTELFF
v_gene: TRBV10-3; abundance: NA; j_gene: TRBJ1-1; CDR3aa: CASSGVAEAFF
v_gene: TRBV4-3; abundance: NA; j_gene: TRBJ1-4; CDR3aa: CASSQDLTVTNEKLFF
v_gene: TRBV7-3; abundance: NA; j_gene: TRBJ2-5; CDR3aa: CASSSGLGQETQYF
v_gene: TRBV6-6; abundance: NA; j_gene: TRBJ2-7; CDR3aa: CASSSRGTGGLEQYF
v_gene: TRBV19; abundance: NA; j_gene: TRBJ2-1; CDR3aa: CASSEGGLGAIEQFF
v_gene: TRBV19; abundance: NA; j_gene: TRBJ2-7; CDR3aa: CASSVGTLSREREQYF
v_gene: TRBV18; abundance: NA; j_gene: TRBJ2-2; CDR3aa: CASSRTTSGRGNTGELFF
v_gene: TRBV7-8; abundance: NA; j_gene: TRBJ2-1; CDR3aa: CASSLARAGQFF
v_gene: TRBV7-8; abundance: NA; j_gene: TRBJ1-5; CDR3aa: CASSPALPRGSNQPQHF
v_gene: TRBV2; abundance: NA; j_gene: TRBJ1-1; CDR3aa: CASSEGLRQNTEAFF
v_gene: TRBV5-6; abundance: NA; j_gene: TRBJ1-3; CDR3aa: CASSKRGPSGNTIYF
v_gene: TRBV5-1; abundance: NA; j_gene: TRBJ1-2; CDR3aa: CASSIATGGIKGYTF
v_gene: TRBV10-2; abundance: NA; j_gene: TRBJ2-7; CDR3aa: CASSLAGEVEQYF
v_gene: TRBV19; abundance: NA; j_gene: TRBJ1-5; CDR3aa: CASGADRGNLPQHF
v_gene: TRBV5-1; abundance: NA; j_gene: TRBJ1-1; CDR3aa: CASSLGQFNTEAFF
v_gene: TRBV4-3; abundance: NA; j_gene: TRBJ2-1; CDR3aa: CASSQGDGTYNEQFF
v_gene: TRBV5-4; abundance: NA; j_gene: TRBJ2-2; CDR3aa: CASSLKARDYQGAGELFF
v_gene: TRBV9; abundance: NA; j_gene: TRBJ1-3; CDR3aa: CASSVVDSPGNTIYF
v_gene: TRBV12-5; abundance: NA; j_gene: TRBJ2-7; CDR3aa: CASGSLGMAGDHEQYF
v_gene: TRBV6-6; abundance: NA; j_gene: TRBJ1-3; CDR3aa: CASSDSTGLSGNTIYF
v_gene: TRBV9; abundance: NA; j_gene: TRBJ1-2; CDR3aa: CASSDPGGRGQGYGYTF
v_gene: TRBV29-1; abundance: few; j_gene: TRBJ2-1; CDR3aa: CSVELRGQYNEQFF
v_gene: TRBV4-3; abundance: once; j_gene: TRBJ1-1; CDR3aa: CASSRRLNTEAFF
v_gene: TRBV5-1; abundance: NA; j_gene: TRBJ1-3; CDR3aa: CASSSGQGFGNTIYF
v_gene: TRBV6-1; abundance: NA; j_gene: TRBJ2-5; CDR3aa: CASSSGTGVMAQYF
v_gene: TRBV19; abundance: NA; j_gene: TRBJ2-7; CDR3aa: CASSTSSASGTSYEQYF
v_gene: TRBV30; abundance: NA; j_gene: TRBJ1-2; CDR3aa: CAWSVSGDRGYTF
v_gene: TRBV21-1; abundance: NA; j_gene: TRBJ2-2; CDR3aa: CAGREGMGPGELFF
v_gene: TRBV5-1; abundance: NA; j_gene: TRBJ1-1; CDR3aa: CASSLWTGSNTEAFF
v_gene: TRBV30; abundance: NA; j_gene: TRBJ2-7; CDR3aa: CAWSASGAGQYF
v_gene: TRBV5-4; abundance: NA; j_gene: TRBJ2-5; CDR3aa: CASSPGLAELETQYF
v_gene: TRBV9; abundance: NA; j_gene: TRBJ1-6; CDR3aa: CASSGLGQGNSPLHF